Included here is one TCR beta chain sequence, with context. Its antigen is unidentified. Sequencing used immunoSEQ multiplex PCR; TCRdb keeps in-frame clones, though not all of them. The data show 65,000 or so clones, 85% seen once. Time point given: week 23, last vaccination. Vaccination used 300 ug of mutant IDH1 20-mer peptide per dose, with topical imiquimod. The data belong to a study of a mutant IDH1 vaccine in newly diagnosed glioma. Overall study results and limits: Among patients, around 95% showed immune responses induced by the vaccine.

With 5 bases removed from V and 6 bases from J, the gap between germline ends came to 11 bases. The CDR3 extends over 12 amino acids. The germline gives CDR1 SEHNR, CDR2 FQNEAQ (reference sequence). The chain links TRBV7-9 to TRBJ2-7; D possibly uses TRBD1 or TRBD2 (6 bases each). Here the sequenced sample was PBMCs, taken from a glioma patient whose treatment included an IDH1 peptide vaccine. This sequence was found in a man aged 30 to 45 with glioma. The CDR3 here is CASSRGLSEQYF. The CDR3, as DNA: TGTGCCAGCAGCCGGGGGCTGAGCGAGCAGTACTTC.